This T cell receptor beta chain was recorded in a study of T cell responses to AZD1222 COVID-19 vaccine. The study's findings and limits: Recipients of two AZD1222 doses showed rising Spike-specific TCR breadth and depth. Seropositive AZD1222 recipients at baseline numbered only 5 to 7.

Only in-frame clones appear in the TCRdb table, and some are missing; sequencing was by immunoSEQ multiplex PCR. The repertoire holds 200,000 or so clones, under 95% seen once, with 0.75% to 1% in the top ten. Trimming at V came to 7 bases and at J to 7 bases, leaving 13 bases not matched to a gene. This CDR3 comprises 13 residues. Germline assignment: CDR1 SQVTM and CDR2 ANQGSEA. As concerns this clone: As yet, its antigen is unknown.

The chain couples TRBV29-1 to TRBJ2-7; 7 bases agree with TRBD2. The material sequenced was peripheral blood, taken on day 0 of AZD1222 vaccination. This TCR was recovered from an adult in good health. The CDR3 DNA follows: TGCAGCGGAATTGGGCGGGAGTTGGGTGAGCAGTACTTC. This gives the protein CSGIGRELGEQYF.